This TCR beta chain was recovered during a study of cytomegalovirus exposure and HLA in healthy donors. Researchers ran the PCR with 60 Vbeta and 13 Jbeta primers. As handled by the study authors: Later analysis identified 80 million to 85 million unique TCR beta chains, about 11 million shared. Sequencing was performed with immunoSEQ multiplex PCR; in TCRdb, only in-frame clones are kept and a portion is missing. Clonal size and the V and J genes are those of that table, whereas D and trimming came from the DNA. The table has 200,000 to 250,000 clones, approximately 80% seen once. In germline, CDR1 is SGHTA, CDR2 FQGNSA. V lost 5 bases and J lost 7, with 12 bases in between. There are 14 residues in the CDR3.

This receptor was taken from a boy aged 2 to 10 in good health and CMV-seronegative. The rearrangement links TRBV7-2 to TRBJ1-6; the D gene is possibly TRBD1 (6 bases). Sample: PBMCs. Here the CDR3 DNA reads TGTGCCAGCAGCGGGGGACACAAAAATTCACCCCTCCACTTT. Residues: CASSGGHKNSPLHF.